This TCR beta chain was documented in a study of blood T cell repertoires in COVID-19 (dated by TCRdb to 2019 to 2021). The study in broad terms: Samples from collaborators originated in the United States, Italy and Spain and spanned both the acute and convalescent phases of COVID-19. The material from the prospective study consisted of cDNA or gDNA derived from T cells, B-cell-depleted T cells, or PBMCs. Deeply sampled blood TCRbeta repertoires from subjects exposed to, actively infected with, or recovered from COVID-19 were included in the dataset. A freely available public database, intended as a resource for researchers studying the immune response to SARS-CoV-2, is where the repertoires were released. Samples came from the ongoing ImmuneRACE study (first 160 participants) plus 1,254 subjects from 6 global collaborators. Nearly every sample came with metadata listing a de-identified subject ID, COVID-19 status, age in years and sex. Where HLA class I and class II types were available, the types were taken from metadata supplied by the sample provider, not from assay-based typing.

Whole blood was collected in K2EDTA tubes by collaborating institutions according to the institutions' own protocols. For TCRbeta analysis, collaborators shipped samples as frozen whole blood, isolated PBMCs, or DNA extracted from either of those sample types. TCRbeta CDR3 regions were amplified from genomic DNA using the immunoSEQ Assay, a bias-controlled multiplex PCR. As for the original processing: Nucleated cell counts per sample were estimated from amplification of reference gene primers within the assay. To quantify the absolute abundance of each unique TCRbeta CDR3 rearrangement, sequence reads were collapsed and filtered. Productive Simpson clonality was computed per sample as the square root of Simpson's diversity index over productive rearrangements. What TCRdb holds here is the immuneACCESS table cut down to in-frame rearrangements. Part of the clones is not present; checked against another copy, under half of the missing clones reflect an unresolved V gene, and the others are unexplained. The DNA gave D and trimming, while V, J and clone size come from that table. The sample table holds some 90,000 clones, of which 75% to 90% were seen once. The ten largest clones capture over 10% of the sample.

A word on this clone: What antigen it recognizes has not been identified. No base quality information exists; no much larger clone differs at one position.

Study-wide findings and limitations: The amount of clinical and demographic metadata varied by source and participant and was provided uncurated.

This clonotype was obtained from a human donor in a cohort sampled during active COVID-19. Source material: peripheral blood.

The CDR3 is CASTTGEPYEQYF. The nucleotide sequence is TGTGCCAGCACGACAGGGGAGCCCTACGAGCAGTACTTC. The chain uses TRBV2 and TRBJ2-7; TRBD1 matches 8 bases in the middle. V ends up 7 bases short and J 2 bases short, with an unmatched junction base count of 4. The CDR3 runs 13 amino acids, cysteine and phenylalanine included. Solely the CDR3 DNA is kept, with 39 bases framed from the first base. The germline V gene encodes CDR1 SNHLY and CDR2 FYNNEI.